The 4 T cell receptor beta chains in this list originate from one sample, sequenced in a study of blood T cell repertoires in COVID-19 (dated by TCRdb to 2019 to 2021). The method behind the library was the immunoSEQ multiplex PCR assay. TCRdb stores this immuneACCESS table with in-frame sequences only. Part of the clones is absent; in the studies checked, under half of the shortfall reflects unresolved V genes, and no reason is known for the rest. The sample data list tens of thousands of clones, and 81% of these were observed just once. The leading ten clones occupy 44% of the sample. Sequenced input: peripheral blood. These receptors all stem from a man aged 80 or over with acute or convalescent COVID-19.

This clone has only one observation. The chain employs TRBV3-1 (or the pseudogene TRBV3-2) and TRBJ2-1; perhaps TRBD2 as D (5 bases). This CDR3 spans 12 amino acids. Germline CDR1 is LGHDT and CDR2 is YNNKEL (reference sequence). Trimming pared 4 bases from V and 9 bases from J, leaving 10 bases between. The CDR3 DNA is TGTGCCAGCAGCCCACTAGGATTTGAGCAGTTCTTC. Its protein is CASSPLGFEQFF.

The rearrangement uses TRBV19 and TRBJ2-2, with a weak D call TRBD1 (6 bases). Germline V gene sequence: CDR1 LNHDA, CDR2 SQIVND (reference sequence). There are 15 residues in the CDR3. Trimming removed 6 bases at V and 1 base at J, with 12 bases between. CDR3 loop: CASRTGLQNTGELFF. The CDR3 DNA reads as TGTGCCAGTAGGACAGGTCTCCAGAACACCGGGGAGCTGTTTTTT.

This clone was seen a single time. One end of the junction is discordant with germline, which a read error may explain. Within the sample, other DNA sequences also encode this same CDR3. The chain employs TRBV19 and TRBJ2-1, with TRBD2 matching 8 bases. Germline V gives CDR1 LNHDA, CDR2 SQIVND (reference sequence). The CDR3 has 14 amino acids. The CDR3 DNA reads as TGTGCTAGTAGTATAGTCAGCGGGAGCAATGAGCAGTTCTTC. Protein sequence: CASSIVSGSNEQFF. Based on the CDR3 plus reference TRBV19 and TRBJ2-1, the full variable domain is DGGITQSPKYLFRKEGQNVTLSCEQNLNHDAMYWYRQDPGQGLRLIYYSQIVNDFQKGDIAEGYSVSREKKESFPLTVTSAQKNPTAFYLCASSIVSGSNEQFFGPGTRLTVL.

The DNA of the CDR3 is TGTGCCAGCAGCCTATCCTCTGGGGCCAACGTCCTGACTTTC. This codes for CASSLSSGANVLTF. The chain links TRBV3-1 (or the pseudogene TRBV3-2) to TRBJ2-6; no definite D call. Germline V gives CDR1 LGHDT, CDR2 YNNKEL (reference sequence). With 4 bases removed from V and 0 bases from J, the gap between germline ends came to 4 bases. This CDR3 is built from 14 residues.